This TCR beta chain was documented in a study of cytomegalovirus exposure and HLA in healthy donors. Study results and limitations: TCR beta chains numbering 150 to 200 were designated cytomegalovirus-associated.

Germline CDR1 SNHLY, CDR2 FYNNEI. V was pared by 4 bases and J by 2 bases, with 2 bases of the junction left unmatched. The CDR3 covers 13 residues. Among the roughly 120 subjects of the validation cohort, separate from the roughly 600-subject first cohort, were the donors. Concerning this clone: Antigen: not known.

Clones were sequenced by immunoSEQ multiplex PCR, and TCRdb holds only the in-frame ones, with some missing. The sample yields about 240,000 clones, 86% seen once. The chain couples TRBV2 to TRBJ2-7; 7 bases align to TRBD1. Material: PBMCs. This receptor was identified in a woman aged 30 to 39 in good health and CMV-seropositive. The CDR3 spells CASSGDRTYEQYF. The DNA of the CDR3 is TGTGCCAGCAGTGGGGACAGAACCTACGAGCAGTACTTC.